The text below deals with one TCR beta chain. Regarding time point: peripheral blood 6 weeks after treatment start. Between the trimmed V and J ends, which lost 6 bases and 4 bases, there was a span of 22 bases. From germline, CDR1 is LNHDA and CDR2 SQIVND (reference sequence). This CDR3 has 18 residues. TCRdb's table, derived via immunoSEQ multiplex PCR, lists solely in-frame clones and lacks some. The sample has over 100,000 clones; approximately 90% are singletons. These data originate in a study of PD-L1 blockade in urothelial cancer. The rearrangement uses TRBV19 and TRBJ2-6; D is perhaps TRBD2 (6 bases). This sample comprised PBMCs, obtained around atezolizumab (anti-PD-L1) treatment. The sequence was obtained from a man aged 60-69 years with urothelial cancer. DNA of the CDR3: TGTGCCAGTAGGGGGGGTATGGCACGAATAGGGGGGGCCAACGTCCTGACTTTC. Its protein product is CASRGGMARIGGANVLTF.